The 18 T cell receptor beta chains given below trace back to one sample, sequenced in a study of T-cell memory formation after mild COVID-19. TCRdb re-called the 5' RACE reads with MiXCR, one entry per CDR3 protein. The table includes over 150,000 distinct CDR3 sequences, 20% to 25% detected once. Sequencing was carried out using PBMCs or a T cell subset sorted from them (not recorded which). The origin of the receptors is an adult woman who had mild COVID-19 (a few samples of this study predate the infection). Cell type and time point are not known.

This chain links TRBV19 with TRBJ2-3, with 9 bases lining up with TRBD2. V trimming: 6 bases; J trimming: 5 bases; junction bases outside the gene matches: 9. Germline V gene data show CDR1 as LNHDA and CDR2 as SQIVND (reference sequence). The CDR3 has 15 amino acids. CDR3 in amino acids: CASRTLAGDLDTQYF. The CDR3 DNA is TGTGCCAGTAGAACTTTAGCGGGAGATCTAGATACGCAGTATTTT.

This clonotype has just a few counts. The chain couples TRBV6-5 to TRBJ2-2; D not resolved. The germline gives CDR1 MNHEY, CDR2 SVGAGI. Between the trimmed V and J ends, which lost 3 bases and 2 bases, there was a span of 4 bases. The CDR3 extends over 13 amino acids. CDR3 bases: TGTGCCAGCAGTTATCAAAACACCGGGGAGCTGTTTTTT. Protein product: CASSYQNTGELFF.

This clonotype was observed many times. This chain uses TRBV6-4 with TRBJ2-6; D may be TRBD1 (5 bases). Germline-derived CDR1 and CDR2 are MRHNA and SNTAGT. This CDR3 region has 15 residues. Trimming took 4 bases from V and 0 from J, leaving 7 bases between them. The CDR3 reads CASSGTNSGANVLTF. The CDR3 DNA sequence: TGTGCCAGCAGTGGGACAAACTCTGGGGCCAACGTCCTGACTTTC.

The J gene is TRBJ1-2, the V gene TRBV7-6; D remains unclear. The CDR3 has 13 residues. V was clipped by 4 bases and J by 6 bases, with 12 bases between them. CDR1 and CDR2 from the germline V gene are SGHVS and FNYEAQ. In nucleotides, the CDR3 is TGTGCCAGCAGCTCCCTAAGGGCTCATGGCTACACCTTC. This sequence encodes CASSSLRAHGYTF.

This clonotype was seen a few times. This chain uses TRBV15 with TRBJ2-7; no clear D gene. CDR1 LNHNV and CDR2 YYDKDF come from the germline V gene (reference sequence). This CDR3 is 12 amino acids long. V dropped 1 base and J dropped 7 bases, with 8 bases sitting between them. CDR3 sequence reads: CATSRGNGEQYF. DNA for the CDR3: TGTGCCACCAGCAGAGGTAATGGAGAGCAGTACTTC.

The V call is TRBV10-3, the J call TRBJ2-5; D might be TRBD2 (6 bases). The CDR3 covers 16 residues. Trimming stripped 4 bases from V and 2 bases from J, with 17 bases between. CDR1 is ENHRY and CDR2 is SYGVKD in the germline V gene. CDR3 protein: CAISGPGGETQETQYF. Written as DNA, the CDR3 is TGTGCCATCAGTGGGCCGGGCGGGGAGACTCAAGAGACCCAGTACTTC.

The chain couples TRBV2 to TRBJ2-2, with D unclear. The CDR3 has 13 residues. V shed 2 bases and J shed 4 bases, with 5 bases lying between them. Germline V gene lookup returns CDR1 SNHLY and CDR2 FYNNEI. CDR3 nucleotide sequence: TGTGCCAGCAGTGAATCGGGCACCGGGGAGCTGTTTTTT. This gives the protein CASSESGTGELFF.

This clonotype was seen a few times. V is TRBV28 and J is TRBJ2-2; D not certain. This CDR3 is built from 13 residues. The germline V gene has CDR1 MDHEN and CDR2 SYDVKM. With 7 bases removed from V and 2 bases from J, the gap between germline ends came to 8 bases. This CDR3 is CASMVGNTGELFF. CDR3 nucleotide sequence: TGTGCCAGCATGGTCGGAAACACCGGGGAGCTGTTTTTT.

This clonotype has a handful of counts. V usage is TRBV29-1 and J usage is TRBJ2-3; D is unclear. Germline-derived CDR1 and CDR2 are SQVTM and ANQGSEA. This CDR3 is 14 amino acids long. Between the trimmed V and J ends, which lost 2 bases and 2 bases, there was a span of 11 bases. The CDR3, as DNA: TGCAGCGTTGAAAGGTGGCAGGACACAGATACGCAGTATTTT. Translated: CSVERWQDTDTQYF.

The chain links TRBV12-3 or TRBV12-4 to TRBJ1-2; the D gene is possibly TRBD1 (5 bases). The germline V and J ends were trimmed by 6 bases and 7 bases, with 15 bases remaining between them. This CDR3 region has 13 residues. The CDR3 region has the DNA TGTGCCAGCAGCGGGACCGGGGTAGCTGGCTACACCTTC. Protein product: CASSGTGVAGYTF.

The chain couples TRBV10-3 to TRBJ2-2, with D hard to call. Germline V lookup: CDR1 ENHRY, CDR2 SYGVKD. Trimming took 0 bases from V and 3 from J, leaving 8 bases between them. The CDR3 length is 15 residues. The CDR3 DNA reads as TGTGCCATCAGTGAGTCCGGCCCCCACACCGGGGAGCTGTTTTTT. Protein: CAISESGPHTGELFF.

This chain links TRBV24-1 with TRBJ1-3; no reliable D call. Trimming left V 6 bases short and J 7 bases short, with 12 bases between. The CDR3 runs to 13 residues. Germline loops: CDR1 KGHDR, CDR2 SFDVKD. CDR3 in amino acids: CATSSGSGNTIYF. The CDR3 region has the DNA TGTGCCACCAGTTCCGGGAGCGGGAACACCATATATTTT.

V gene TRBV5-1 combines with J gene TRBJ2-7; D is tentatively TRBD1 or TRBD2 (5 bases each). CDR1 and CDR2 from the germline V gene are SGHRS and YFSETQ. The CDR3 has 18 residues. Trimming cost V 4 bases and J 2 bases, with 25 bases left between them. CDR3 protein: CASSPFGKGPLSAYEQYF. As DNA, the CDR3 is TGCGCCAGCAGCCCCTTCGGTAAGGGACCCTTAAGTGCCTACGAGCAGTACTTC.

This clonotype has a handful of counts. This rearrangement joins TRBV19 to TRBJ2-1, with 7 bases that match TRBD1. Germline lookup yields CDR1 LNHDA and CDR2 SQIVND (reference sequence). The V and J ends lost 10 bases and 3 bases, in that order; junction bases with no gene match: 6. CDR3 length: 13 residues. The CDR3 region has the DNA TGTGCCACCGGGGACAGATACTACAATGAGCAGTTCTTC. Residues: CATGDRYYNEQFF.

The chain recombines TRBV9 with TRBJ1-2, with a possible D match to TRBD1 (6 bases). V was shortened by 0 bases and J by 3 bases, with 15 bases between the two germline ends. There are 16 residues in the CDR3. Germline CDR1 SGDLS, CDR2 YYNGEE. In nucleotides, the CDR3 is TGTGCCAGCAGCGTAGGAATGAGGGACACCTACTATGGCTACACCTTC. Translating it yields CASSVGMRDTYYGYTF.

This clonotype turned up a few times. The CDR3, as DNA: TGTGCCAGCAGCCAAGATCTAGCGGGAGCGGAGAAGCAGTTCTTC. This codes for CASSQDLAGAEKQFF. This chain joins TRBV4-2 and TRBJ2-1, with 10 bases matching TRBD2. Per germline, CDR1 LGHNA and CDR2 YNFKEQ. V trimming: 0 bases; J trimming: 11 bases; junction bases outside the gene matches: 7. This CDR3 is built from 15 residues.

J is TRBJ2-1 and V is TRBV3-1, with a weak D call TRBD1 (6 bases). Trimming left V 2 bases short and J 1 base short, with 15 bases between. The length of the CDR3 is 17 residues. Per the germline V gene, CDR1 is LGHDT and CDR2 is YNNKEL (reference sequence). CDR3 DNA: TGTGCCAGCAGCCAAAAGGCCGCAGGGGATTCCTACAATGAGCAGTTCTTC. As protein: CASSQKAAGDSYNEQFF.

This clonotype has a handful of counts. The V call is TRBV11-1, the J call TRBJ1-2; no reliable D call. The germline V gene has CDR1 SGHAT and CDR2 FQDESV (reference sequence). V was pared by 5 bases and J by 3 bases, with 19 bases between. This CDR3 spans 16 amino acids. CDR3 in amino acids: CASSRGPLVGDYGYTF. The CDR3 DNA sequence: TGTGCCAGCAGCCGCGGACCGCTCGTTGGCGACTATGGCTACACCTTC. The variable domain in full, with the rest retrieved from reference TRBV11-1 and TRBJ1-2, is EAEVAQSPRYKITEKSQAVAFWCDPISGHATLYWYRQILGQGPELLVQFQDESVVDDSQLPKDRFSAERLKGVDSTLKIQPAELGDSAMYLCASSRGPLVGDYGYTFGSGTRLTVV.